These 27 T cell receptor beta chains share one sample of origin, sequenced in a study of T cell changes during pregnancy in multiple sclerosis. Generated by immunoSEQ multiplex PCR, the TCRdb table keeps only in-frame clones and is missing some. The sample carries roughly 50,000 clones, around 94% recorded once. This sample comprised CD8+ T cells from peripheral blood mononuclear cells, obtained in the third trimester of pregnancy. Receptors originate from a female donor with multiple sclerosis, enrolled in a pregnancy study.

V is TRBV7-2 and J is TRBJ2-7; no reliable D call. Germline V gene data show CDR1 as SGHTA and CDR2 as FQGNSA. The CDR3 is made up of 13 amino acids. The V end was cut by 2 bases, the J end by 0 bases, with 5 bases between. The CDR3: CASSLHSSYEQYF. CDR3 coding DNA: TGTGCCAGCAGCTTACACAGCTCCTACGAGCAGTACTTC.

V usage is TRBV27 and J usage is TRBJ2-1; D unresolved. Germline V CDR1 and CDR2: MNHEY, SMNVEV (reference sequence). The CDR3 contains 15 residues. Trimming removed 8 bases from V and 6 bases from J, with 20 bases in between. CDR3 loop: CASAAQTPAVNEQFF. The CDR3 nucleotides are TGTGCCAGCGCTGCACAAACCCCGGCGGTCAATGAGCAGTTCTTC.

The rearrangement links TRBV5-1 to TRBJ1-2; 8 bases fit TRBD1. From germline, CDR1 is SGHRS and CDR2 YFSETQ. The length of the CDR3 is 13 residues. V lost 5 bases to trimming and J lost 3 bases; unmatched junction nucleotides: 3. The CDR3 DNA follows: TGCGCCAGCAGACAACAGGGGGACTATGGCTACACCTTC. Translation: CASRQQGDYGYTF.

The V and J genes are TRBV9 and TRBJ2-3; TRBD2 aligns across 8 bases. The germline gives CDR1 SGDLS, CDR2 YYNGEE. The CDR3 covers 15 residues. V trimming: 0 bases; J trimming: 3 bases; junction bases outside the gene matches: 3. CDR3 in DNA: TGTGCCAGCAGCGTAGGAACTAGCGGAACAGATACGCAGTATTTT. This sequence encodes CASSVGTSGTDTQYF.

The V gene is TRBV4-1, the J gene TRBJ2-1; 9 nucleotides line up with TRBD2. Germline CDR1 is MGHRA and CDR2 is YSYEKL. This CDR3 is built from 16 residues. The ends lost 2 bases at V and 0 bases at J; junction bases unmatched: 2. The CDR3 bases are TGCGCCAGCAGCCAACTAGCGGGGACCTCCTACAATGAGCAGTTCTTC. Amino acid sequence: CASSQLAGTSYNEQFF.

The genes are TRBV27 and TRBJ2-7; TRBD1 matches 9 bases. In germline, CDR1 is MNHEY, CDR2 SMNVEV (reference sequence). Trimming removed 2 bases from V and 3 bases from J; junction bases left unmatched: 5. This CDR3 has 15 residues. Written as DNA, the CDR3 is TGTGCCAGCAGTTTAAGAGGGACAGGGTTCTACGAGCAGTACTTC. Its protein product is CASSLRGTGFYEQYF.

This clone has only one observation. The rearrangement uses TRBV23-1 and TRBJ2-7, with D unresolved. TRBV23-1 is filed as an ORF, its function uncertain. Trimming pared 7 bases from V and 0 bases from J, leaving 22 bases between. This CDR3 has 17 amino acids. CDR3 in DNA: TGCGCCAGCACTCCACACCTGACTTTACACCTCTCCTACGAGCAGTACTTC. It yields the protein CASTPHLTLHLSYEQYF.

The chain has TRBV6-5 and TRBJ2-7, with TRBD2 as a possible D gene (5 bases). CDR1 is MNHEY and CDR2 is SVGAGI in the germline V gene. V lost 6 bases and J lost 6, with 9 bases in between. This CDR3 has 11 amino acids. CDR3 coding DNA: TGTGCCAGCAGCGGACTTACCGAGCAGTACTTC. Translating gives CASSGLTEQYF.

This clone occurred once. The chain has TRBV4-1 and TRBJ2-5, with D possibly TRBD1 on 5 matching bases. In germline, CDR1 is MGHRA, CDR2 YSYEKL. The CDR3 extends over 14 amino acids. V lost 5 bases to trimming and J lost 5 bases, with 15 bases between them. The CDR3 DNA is TGCGCCAGCAGCGCCCGTTCAGGGCGGGAGACCCAGTACTTC. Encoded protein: CASSARSGRETQYF.

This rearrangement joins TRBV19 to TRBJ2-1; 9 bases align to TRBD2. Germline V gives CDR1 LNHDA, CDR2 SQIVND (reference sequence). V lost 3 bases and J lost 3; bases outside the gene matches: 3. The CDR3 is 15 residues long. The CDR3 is CASSMTSGHYNEQFF. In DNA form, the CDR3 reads TGTGCCAGTAGTATGACTAGCGGCCACTACAATGAGCAGTTCTTC.

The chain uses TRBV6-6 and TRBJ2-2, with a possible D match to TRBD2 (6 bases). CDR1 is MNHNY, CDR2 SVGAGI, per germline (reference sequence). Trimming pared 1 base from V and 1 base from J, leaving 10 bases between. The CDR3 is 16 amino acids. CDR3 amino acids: CASSYLGSGNTGELFF. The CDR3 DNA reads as TGTGCCAGCAGTTACTTGGGTAGCGGGAACACCGGGGAGCTGTTTTTT.

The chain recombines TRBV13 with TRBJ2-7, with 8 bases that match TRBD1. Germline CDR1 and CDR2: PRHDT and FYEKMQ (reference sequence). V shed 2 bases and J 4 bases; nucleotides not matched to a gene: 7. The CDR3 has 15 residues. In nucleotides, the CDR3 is TGTGCCAGCAGCTTACAAGGACAGGGAGTGTACGAGCAGTACTTC. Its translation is CASSLQGQGVYEQYF.

CDR3 nucleotides: TGTGCCAGCAGCCCAACGTCCGGCACTGAAGCTTTCTTT. Translating gives CASSPTSGTEAFF. The V and J genes are TRBV7-9 and TRBJ1-1; no definite D call. V dropped 5 bases and J dropped 4 bases, with 11 bases sitting between them. CDR1 is SEHNR, CDR2 FQNEAQ, per germline (reference sequence). The CDR3 is 13 residues long.

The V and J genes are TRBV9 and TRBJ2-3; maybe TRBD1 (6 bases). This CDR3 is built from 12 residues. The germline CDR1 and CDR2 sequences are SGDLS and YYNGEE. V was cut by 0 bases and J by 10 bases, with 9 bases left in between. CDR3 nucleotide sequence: TGTGCCAGCAGCGTAGCACAGGGTCCGCAGTATTTT. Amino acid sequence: CASSVAQGPQYF.

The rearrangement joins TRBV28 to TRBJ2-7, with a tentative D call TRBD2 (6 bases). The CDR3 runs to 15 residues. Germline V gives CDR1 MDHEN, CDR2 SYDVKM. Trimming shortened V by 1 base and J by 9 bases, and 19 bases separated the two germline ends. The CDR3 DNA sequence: TGTGCCAGCAGTTTATCGATCAGCGGGCTCCTATTGCAGTACTTC. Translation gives CASSLSISGLLLQYF.

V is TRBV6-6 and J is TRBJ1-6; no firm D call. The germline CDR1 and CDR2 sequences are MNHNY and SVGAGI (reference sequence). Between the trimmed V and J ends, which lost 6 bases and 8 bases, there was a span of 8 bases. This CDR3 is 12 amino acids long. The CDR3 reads CASRGPYSPLHF. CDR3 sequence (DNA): TGTGCCAGCAGGGGCCCATATTCACCCCTCCACTTT.

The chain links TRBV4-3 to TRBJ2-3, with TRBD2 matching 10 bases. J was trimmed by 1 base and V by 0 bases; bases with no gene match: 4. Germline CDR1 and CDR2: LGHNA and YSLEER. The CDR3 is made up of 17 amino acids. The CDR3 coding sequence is TGCGCCAGCAGCCAAGATCCTAGCGGGAGCGGCACAGATACGCAGTATTTT. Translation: CASSQDPSGSGTDTQYF.

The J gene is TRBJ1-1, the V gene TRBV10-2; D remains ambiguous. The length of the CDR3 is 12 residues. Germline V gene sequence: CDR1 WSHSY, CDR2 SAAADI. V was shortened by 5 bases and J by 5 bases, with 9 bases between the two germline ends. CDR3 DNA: TGCGCCAGCAGTAAGGGAGGAACTGAAGCTTTCTTT. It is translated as CASSKGGTEAFF.

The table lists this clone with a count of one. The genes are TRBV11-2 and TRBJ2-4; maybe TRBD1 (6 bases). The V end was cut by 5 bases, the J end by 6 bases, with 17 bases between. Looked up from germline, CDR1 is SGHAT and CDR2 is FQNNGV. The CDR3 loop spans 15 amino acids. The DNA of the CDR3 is TGTGCCAGCAGCCCACTTCAGGGGCTCGCAAACATTCAGTACTTC. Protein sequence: CASSPLQGLANIQYF.

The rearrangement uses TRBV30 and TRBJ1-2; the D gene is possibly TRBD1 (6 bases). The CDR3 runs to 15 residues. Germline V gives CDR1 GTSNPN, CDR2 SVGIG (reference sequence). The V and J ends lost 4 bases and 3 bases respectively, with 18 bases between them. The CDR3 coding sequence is TGTGCCTGGAACGCAGGAACAGGGTGGTACTATGGCTACACCTTC. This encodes CAWNAGTGWYYGYTF. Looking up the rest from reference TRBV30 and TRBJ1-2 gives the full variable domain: SQTIHQWPATLVQPVGSPLSLECTVEGTSNPNLYWYRQAAGRGLQLLFYSVGIGQISSEVPQNLSASRPQDRQFILSSKKLLLSDSGFYLCAWNAGTGWYYGYTFGSGTRLTVV.

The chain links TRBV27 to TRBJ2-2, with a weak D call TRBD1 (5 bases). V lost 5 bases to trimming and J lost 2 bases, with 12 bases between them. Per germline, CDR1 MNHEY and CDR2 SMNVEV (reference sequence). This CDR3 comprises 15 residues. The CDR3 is CASSLTEENTGELFF. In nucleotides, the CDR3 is TGTGCCAGCAGTCTGACAGAGGAAAACACCGGGGAGCTGTTTTTT.

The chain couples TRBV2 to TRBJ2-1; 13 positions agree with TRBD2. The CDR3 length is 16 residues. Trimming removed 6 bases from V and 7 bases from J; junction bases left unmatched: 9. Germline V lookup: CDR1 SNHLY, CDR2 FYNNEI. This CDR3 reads CASSNPGTSGTNEQFF. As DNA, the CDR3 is TGTGCCAGCAGCAACCCCGGGACTAGCGGGACGAATGAGCAGTTCTTC.

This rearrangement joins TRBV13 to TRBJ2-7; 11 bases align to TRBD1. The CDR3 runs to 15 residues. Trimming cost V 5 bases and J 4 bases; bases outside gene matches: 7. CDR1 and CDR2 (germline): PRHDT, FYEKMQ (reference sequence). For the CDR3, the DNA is TGTGCCAGCAGCAGCCGGGACAGGGGGGAGTACGAGCAGTACTTC. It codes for CASSSRDRGEYEQYF.

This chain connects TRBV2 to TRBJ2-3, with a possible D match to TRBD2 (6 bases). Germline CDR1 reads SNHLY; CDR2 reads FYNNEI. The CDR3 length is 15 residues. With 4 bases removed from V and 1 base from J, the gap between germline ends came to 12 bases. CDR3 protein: CASSARESGTDTQYF. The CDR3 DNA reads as TGTGCCAGCAGTGCTCGGGAGTCCGGCACAGATACGCAGTATTTT. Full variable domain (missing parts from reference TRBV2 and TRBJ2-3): EPEVTQTPSHQVTQMGQEVILRCVPISNHLYFYWYRQILGQKVEFLVSFYNNEISEKSEIFDDQFSVERPDGSNFTLKIRSTKLEDSAMYFCASSARESGTDTQYFGPGTRLTVL.

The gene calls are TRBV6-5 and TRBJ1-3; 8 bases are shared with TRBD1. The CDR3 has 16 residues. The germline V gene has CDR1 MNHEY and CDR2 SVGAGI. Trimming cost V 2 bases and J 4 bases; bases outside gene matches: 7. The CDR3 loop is CASSYLGQGPGNTIYF. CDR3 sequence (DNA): TGTGCCAGCAGTTACCTCGGACAGGGCCCCGGAAACACCATATATTTT.

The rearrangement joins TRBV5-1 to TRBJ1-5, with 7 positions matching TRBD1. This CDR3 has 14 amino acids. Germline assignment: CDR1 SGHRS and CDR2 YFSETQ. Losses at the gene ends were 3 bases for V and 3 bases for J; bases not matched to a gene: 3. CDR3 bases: TGCGCCAGCAGCTCCGGGACAGACAATCAGCCCCAGCATTTT. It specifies CASSSGTDNQPQHF.

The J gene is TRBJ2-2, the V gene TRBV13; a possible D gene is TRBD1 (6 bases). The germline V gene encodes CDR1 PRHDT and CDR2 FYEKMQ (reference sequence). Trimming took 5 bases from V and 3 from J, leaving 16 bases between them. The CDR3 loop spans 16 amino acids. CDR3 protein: CASSQEQGPDTGELFF. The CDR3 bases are TGTGCCAGCAGCCAAGAACAGGGTCCGGACACCGGGGAGCTGTTTTTT.